The T cell receptor (beta chain) described here comes from a study of T cells in Graves' hyperthyroidism and ophthalmopathy. What was amplified from RNA transcripts were TCR beta CDR3 regions. The HTBI primer set drove a first-round RT-PCR of the TCR CDR3. TCRdb redid the calling of the multiplex PCR reads with MiXCR, one entry per CDR3 protein. Counted here are around 760,000 distinct CDR3 sequences, about 35% occurring once; the ten biggest clones make up around 30%. The CDR3 sequence is 14 residues long. From germline, CDR1 is SGHTA and CDR2 FQGTGA. V lost 11 bases and J lost 3, with 19 bases in between.

The chain links TRBV7-3 to TRBJ2-5; D may be TRBD2 (5 bases). Specimen: blood. The receptor was isolated from a woman aged 40 to 49 with Graves' hyperthyroidism. CDR3 residues: CAYDPADGEETQYF. CDR3 coding DNA: TGTGCCTACGACCCTGCGGACGGGGAAGAGACCCAGTACTTC. Complete variable domain (other parts from reference TRBV7-3 and TRBJ2-5): GAGVSQTPSNKVTEKGKYVELRCDPISGHTALYWYRQSLGQGPEFLIYFQGTGAADDSGLPNDRFFAVRPEGSVSTLKIQRTERGDSAVYLCAYDPADGEETQYFGPGTRLLVL.